This T cell receptor beta chain appears in the sequencing data of a study of blood T cell repertoires in COVID-19. Study-wide background: The United States, Italy and Spain provided the acute and convalescent COVID-19 samples. PBMCs, B-cell-depleted T cells, or T cells provided the cDNA or gDNA that made up the material.

In the original processing: Researchers report that nucleated cell counts were estimated from reference gene primer amplification. Profiled with immunoSEQ multiplex PCR; TCRdb holds only in-frame clones, not every one. That table furnishes V, J and clone size, whereas the DNA furnished D and trimming. The profile shows 120,000 to 150,000 clones, more than 60% of them singletons. The germline V gene encodes CDR1 MNHEY and CDR2 SVGEGT. The junction had 9 bases not matched to a gene; V was cut back by 6 bases and J by 8 bases. The CDR3 spans 14 residues. V usage is TRBV6-2 or TRBV6-3 and J usage is TRBJ1-4, with 7 bases that match TRBD1. The sequenced material came from peripheral blood. The origin of this receptor is a man in his forties or fifties with acute or convalescent COVID-19. Here the CDR3 DNA reads TGTGCCAGCAGCAAACAGGGGTGGGAAGAAAAACTGTTTTTT. Its translation: CASSKQGWEEKLFF.